The present T cell receptor beta chain was sequenced within a study of technical replicates of blood from a few donors. Method: immunoSEQ multiplex PCR; TCRdb's copy keeps in-frame clones and lacks some. The profile shows around 61,000 clones, about 96% of them singletons. The length of the CDR3 is 13 residues. The V end lost 7 bases, the J end lost 7 bases, and 16 bases lay between the germline ends. The germline V gene has CDR1 SQVTM and CDR2 ANQGSEA. This chain joins TRBV29-1 and TRBJ1-4, with D possibly TRBD1 on 5 matching bases. The source is a human donor in good health. Source material: T cells isolated from PBMCs. The CDR3 sequence: CSADLGAGEKLFF. Written as DNA, the CDR3 is TGCAGCGCCGACTTAGGGGCTGGTGAAAAACTGTTTTTT.